This TCR beta chain was identified during a study of T cell repertoires in cytomegalovirus infection. Across the study: Public TCR beta signatures indicated both CMV infection and matching HLA type.

This clonotype was detected ten times or more. TCRdb used MiXCR to reprocess the reads, holding one entry per CDR3 protein. This sample yields 200,000 or so distinct CDR3 sequences, of which roughly 19% are seen a single time; around 3.1% belongs to the top ten. CDR3 length: 15 amino acids. CDR1 is SGHTA and CDR2 is FQGNSA in the germline V gene. Trimming cost V 4 bases and J 3 bases; bases outside gene matches: 4. The sequencing sample was made of PBMCs. The V and J genes are TRBV7-2 and TRBJ2-1; 9 bases match TRBD1. The TCR was taken from a human donor in good health (CMV status not recorded). Some clones in this sample may be carry-over from other donors' samples. The CDR3 is CASSSPDRGYNEQFF. CDR3 sequence (DNA): TGTGCCAGCAGCTCCCCGGACAGGGGCTACAATGAGCAGTTCTTC. The full variable domain, rest sourced from reference TRBV7-2 and TRBJ2-1, is GAGVSQSPSNKVTEKGKDVELRCDPISGHTALYWYRQSLGQGLEFLIYFQGNSAPDKSGLPSDRFSAERTGGSVSTLTIQRTQQEDSAVYLCASSSPDRGYNEQFFGPGTRLTVL.